This T cell receptor (beta chain) came from a study of shared clonotypes between healthy human individuals. Study findings and constraints: Among the subsets, naive ones generally showed larger estimated richness than memory ones.

The method was immunoSEQ multiplex PCR; TCRdb's version includes in-frame clones alone and lacks a portion of them. The repertoire has a few million clones, just under 95% of them found once; the top ten carry 1.5% to 2%. Selected positively for CCR7 and CD45RO-negative, naive CD8 cells excluded terminally differentiated effector memory CD45RA+ cells. Per the germline V gene, CDR1 is SEHNR and CDR2 is FQNEAQ (reference sequence). This CDR3 is built from 13 residues. Trimming removed 3 bases at V and 1 base at J, with 6 bases between. On this clone: Its antigen is not identified. Other DNA sequences in this specimen translate into the identical CDR3.

The clonotype originates from a man between 18 and 35 years old in good health. Some clones in this sample may be carry-over from other donors' samples. Material for sequencing was naive CD8+ T cells from PBMCs. The chain employs TRBV7-9 and TRBJ2-5; D is uncertain. CDR3 in DNA: TGTGCCAGCAGCTTGGGGTTCCAAGAGACCCAGTACTTC. This translates into CASSLGFQETQYF. Full variable domain (rest looked up from reference TRBV7-9 and TRBJ2-5): DTGVSQNPRHKITKRGQNVTFRCDPISEHNRLYWYRQTLGQGPEFLTYFQNEAQLEKSRLLSDRFSAERPKGSFSTLEIQRTEQGDSAMYLCASSLGFQETQYFGPGTRLLVL.